This T cell receptor beta chain was sequenced in a study of T cells in Graves' hyperthyroidism and ophthalmopathy (dated by TCRdb to about 2019). Describing the broader study: Peripheral blood was collected at initial diagnosis, before any treatment. To identify TCR V-J signatures that set the groups apart, the researchers used a discovery cohort of approximately 98 patients, made up of roughly 45 with Graves' ophthalmopathy and about 55 with stable Graves' hyperthyroidism. Prospective prediction of ophthalmopathy was tested in an independent validation cohort of fewer than 20 hyperthyroidism patients and around 16 patients who later progressed to ophthalmopathy. The 100 or so discovery patients were randomly split 7:3 into training and test sets. In several Graves' hyperthyroidism patients, the study also compared T-cell repertoires from thyroid tissue with T-cell repertoires from blood. After blood sampling, hyperthyroidism patients were treated with methimazole at a starting dose of 30 mg daily, and ophthalmopathy patients were treated with high-dose intravenous methylprednisolone. The paper describes TCR Vbeta CDR3 sequencing of 130 to 150 peripheral blood samples, made up of some 42 ophthalmopathy patients, some 76 hyperthyroidism patients and around 17 progressor patients.

Stable Graves' hyperthyroidism was defined as no progression to ophthalmopathy during 18 months of follow-up. Hyperthyroidism patients were newly diagnosed, had a disease duration of under 2 months, and were aged 18 to 65 years. Patients with uncontrolled infections, other autoimmune diseases, pregnancy or lactation were excluded. Diagnoses relied on clinical symptoms, serum thyroxine and TRAb, thyroid ultrasound and orbital computed tomography. Ficoll-Paque density gradient centrifugation was used to isolate PBMCs from approximately 10 ml of fresh peripheral blood. Total RNA was extracted using Trizol reagent, and RNA quality was assessed on an Agilent 2100 Bioanalyzer. Overall study results and their limits: In cross-validation, a model built on a 13 V-J signature told ophthalmopathy apart from stable hyperthyroidism with over 85% sensitivity and roughly 81% specificity, and in testing the same model reached 80%/75%. Sample size was not statistically predetermined, and investigators were not blinded to group allocation. Most expanded thyroid clonotypes (frequency above 0.001) were also detected in blood, a finding suggesting that blood repertoires may reflect thyroid immune responses. During validation, the model predicted progression to ophthalmopathy a median of around 6 months ahead of onset, with almost 71% sensitivity and 72% to 80% specificity.

With respect to this clonotype: This receptor's antigen is unknown. Within one base of it there is no much larger clone, and no base qualities were kept.

CDR1 and CDR2 are drawn from the germline V gene: SNHLY, FYNNEI. The CDR3, cysteine through phenylalanine, is 15 amino acids long. The kept DNA is CDR3 alone, 45 bases in frame from the first base. V has 6 bases trimmed and J has 5 bases trimmed; junction bases matching no gene number 7. The TCR beta CDR3 regions were amplified from the RNA transcripts. The TCR CDR3 was subjected to a first round of RT-PCR using the HTBI primer set and the Qiagen OneStep RT-PCR kit. Libraries were constructed in a second round of multiplex PCR, after which size selection and purification were performed. The libraries were sequenced on an Illumina HiSeq2000 using paired-end 100 bp reads. The authors' analysis ran thus. SOAPnuke was used to process the raw data, with reads discarded if the reads contained adapters or uncalled bases, had a mean Phred below 15, or lacked an exact constant-primer or identifier match. High-quality paired reads were merged with COPE v1.2.5, and unique nucleotide sequences were defined as clonotypes. MiTCR v1.1 was used to align the clonotypes against IMGT TRBV, TRBD and TRBJ reference segments. The analysis included only V-J combinations with a frequency above 0.0001, which together covered roughly 99% of the repertoires. The TCS score was defined as the ratio of F50 (clonal expansion) to E x V (chaos), calculated using BLOSUM62-based TCRdist between CDR3 peptides within each V-J. Welch's t-statistics and random forest reduced just over 500 V-J features to 10 to 15, which were used in a naive Bayes classifier (R e1071). TCRdb reworked the public reads: Q25 trimming with fastp, MiXCR clone assembly, productive beta chains retained. Rows are unified per CDR3 protein, each entry keeping the most common DNA and genes. The V and J calls follow TCRdb's processing rather than the paper's. Counted in this sample were approximately 520,000 distinct CDR3 sequences; under 25% of them appeared once. Of the sample, around a quarter falls within the top ten clones.

Sequenced: blood. The receptor's source is a man aged 18-30 years with Graves' hyperthyroidism. The chain joins TRBV2 to TRBJ2-1; a stretch of 10 junction bases matches TRBD2. The CDR3 region: CASSALAGTNNEQFF. The nucleotide sequence is TGTGCCAGCAGCGCACTAGCGGGGACTAACAATGAGCAGTTCTTC.